This TCR beta chain was profiled in a study of T cell responses to AZD1222 COVID-19 vaccine. Study-wide results and limits: Clonal diversity was possibly underestimated; the donors were predominantly white British and more often female.

Sequencing was performed with immunoSEQ multiplex PCR; in TCRdb, only in-frame clones are kept and a portion is missing. The repertoire consists of approximately 88,000 clones, with around 80% occurring once and the leading ten covering around 21%. As for this clone: Its antigen is unknown.

With 6 bases clipped from V and 8 bases from J, the junction kept 9 bases outside the gene matches. The CDR3 loop spans 14 amino acids. Germline V gene sequence: CDR1 LGHNA, CDR2 YNFKEQ. The sequencing here drew on peripheral blood, taken on day 0 of AZD1222 vaccination. V gene TRBV4-2 combines with J gene TRBJ1-2, with 10 bases identical to TRBD1. The sequence derives from an adult in good health. The CDR3 is CASRVGTGVGGYTF. The DNA of the CDR3 is TGTGCCAGCAGGGTCGGGACAGGGGTGGGCGGCTACACCTTC.